This T cell receptor (beta chain) was found in a study of blood T cell repertoires in COVID-19. In the authors' methods: Estimates of nucleated cell counts were drawn from the amplification of reference gene primers. TCRdb's copy holds only in-frame clones and misses some; the assay was immunoSEQ multiplex PCR. That table gives V, J and clone size, and the DNA gave D and trimming. Counted here are about 74,000 clones, around 88% occurring once; the ten biggest clones make up approximately 6.8%. The sequencing sample was made of peripheral blood. This receptor was obtained from a woman of 80 years or more with acute or convalescent COVID-19.

Written as DNA, the CDR3 is TGTGCCAGCAGCTTTGTATGGGGCTCTAGCACAGATACGCAGTATTTT. This codes for CASSFVWGSSTDTQYF. The chain joins TRBV11-2 to TRBJ2-3; tentatively, D is TRBD1 (5 bases). Germline V gene sequence: CDR1 SGHAT, CDR2 FQNNGV. The V end was cut by 3 bases, the J end by 0 bases, with 13 bases between. This CDR3 region has 16 residues.